Below, 22 T cell receptor beta chains from the same sample are listed, as sequenced in a study of cytomegalovirus exposure and HLA in healthy donors listed by TCRdb under 2017. Libraries came from the immunoSEQ multiplex PCR assay. The multiplex PCR relied on a mix of 60 forward primers for TCR Vbeta segments and 13 reverse primers for TCR Jbeta segments. TCRdb provides this immuneACCESS table in a form limited to in-frame rearrangements. Some clones are lacking; in checked studies, under half of them reflect an unresolved V gene, and why the rest are absent is not known. This sample holds roughly 120,000 clones; 77% were observed only once. The top ten clonotypes cover 4% to 5% of the sample. The sample taken for sequencing was PBMCs. The receptor set was obtained from a man over 45 in good health and CMV-seropositive.

This chain joins TRBV5-1 and TRBJ2-6, with a tentative D call TRBD1 (5 bases). CDR1 and CDR2 (germline): SGHRS, YFSETQ. This CDR3 region has 16 residues. The ends were cut back, 4 bases at V and 2 bases at J, with 13 bases in the middle. CDR3 nucleotides: TGCGCCAGCAGCGCCAATCAGGGTGCTGGGGCCAACGTCCTGACTTTC. It is translated as CASSANQGAGANVLTF.

V and J are TRBV7-9 and TRBJ2-5; 8 bases fit TRBD2. The CDR3 is made up of 13 amino acids. V shed 7 bases, J shed 5 bases, and the junction held 6 bases outside the gene matches. CDR1 SEHNR and CDR2 FQNEAQ come from the germline V gene (reference sequence). The CDR3 DNA follows: TGTGCCAGCAAACTAGCGGACTGGGAGACCCAGTACTTC. Amino acid sequence: CASKLADWETQYF.

The chain recombines TRBV5-6 with TRBJ2-2, with D perhaps TRBD1 (5 bases). The germline V gene encodes CDR1 SGHDT and CDR2 YYEEEE. The V gene lost 4 bases and the J gene lost 1 base, with 11 bases spanning the gap. This CDR3 has 15 residues. The CDR3 sequence is CASSTLGQNTGELFF. CDR3 DNA: TGTGCCAGCAGCACTCTGGGGCAGAACACCGGGGAGCTGTTTTTT.

The V call is TRBV5-6, the J call TRBJ1-5, with TRBD1 matching over 12 bases. V gave up 4 bases and J gave up 6 bases; unmatched junction bases: 5. CDR3 length equals 15 residues. CDR1 and CDR2 from the germline V gene are SGHDT and YYEEEE. The CDR3 spells CASSEGQGAAQPQHF. CDR3 coding DNA: TGTGCCAGCAGCGAGGGACAGGGGGCCGCTCAGCCCCAGCATTTT.

To note about this clone: At one end the junction does not follow the germline gene, possibly because of a read error. Other DNA sequences in this sample translate to the same CDR3. The chain has TRBV4-1 and TRBJ1-1, with D perhaps TRBD1 (6 bases). CDR3 length equals 16 residues. CDR1 and CDR2 (germline): MGHRA, YSYEKL. In nucleotides, the CDR3 is TGCGCCAGCAGCCAGGGGACCGGGACACTCAACACTGAAGCTTTTTTT. It translates to CASSQGTGTLNTEAFF.

This clone was found once. The chain is built from TRBV7-9 and TRBJ2-3, with 13 nucleotides matching TRBD2. The CDR3 is 16 residues long. The germline V gene has CDR1 SEHNR and CDR2 FQNEAQ (reference sequence). V lost 5 bases to trimming and J lost 4 bases; unmatched junction nucleotides: 6. CDR3 protein: CASSPSGLAGPDTQYF. The CDR3 DNA sequence: TGTGCCAGCAGCCCATCGGGACTAGCGGGACCAGATACGCAGTATTTT.

The rearrangement uses TRBV27 and TRBJ2-7, with 10 bases lining up with TRBD2. The CDR3 has 15 residues. Germline CDR1 is MNHEY and CDR2 is SMNVEV (reference sequence). V gave up 5 bases and J gave up 3 bases; unmatched junction bases: 7. CDR3 region: CASSPPGTSVYEQYF. CDR3 coding DNA: TGTGCCAGCAGTCCTCCTGGGACTAGCGTCTACGAGCAGTACTTC.

The chain uses TRBV30 and TRBJ2-7; TRBD2 agrees at 8 bases. In germline, CDR1 is GTSNPN, CDR2 SVGIG (reference sequence). The CDR3 runs 14 residues. V shed 2 bases, J shed 3 bases, and the junction held 6 bases outside the gene matches. The DNA for the CDR3 is TGTGCCTGGAGTACTACTAGCGGTCACTACGAGCAGTACTTC. Protein product: CAWSTTSGHYEQYF.

The chain employs TRBV30 and TRBJ2-6, with D possibly being TRBD1 (5 bases). Between the trimmed V and J ends, which lost 1 base and 1 base, there was a span of 5 bases. The CDR3 is 14 residues long. In germline, CDR1 is GTSNPN, CDR2 SVGIG (reference sequence). Here the CDR3 reads CAWSEGSGANVLTF. The CDR3 DNA follows: TGTGCCTGGAGTGAGGGGTCTGGGGCCAACGTCCTGACTTTC.

J is TRBJ2-3 and V is TRBV29-1; D uncertain. Per germline, CDR1 SQVTM and CDR2 ANQGSEA. The CDR3 contains 14 residues. V was cut by 3 bases and J by 0 bases, with 10 bases left in between. CDR3 bases: TGCAGCGTTGAGGGCAGGCCTAGCACAGATACGCAGTATTTT. It yields the protein CSVEGRPSTDTQYF.

The chain couples TRBV4-1 to TRBJ2-2; possibly TRBD1 for D (6 bases). The germline V gene has CDR1 MGHRA and CDR2 YSYEKL. This CDR3 has 14 residues. The V and J ends lost 1 base and 5 bases respectively, with 8 bases between them. In nucleotides, the CDR3 is TGCGCCAGCAGCCAAGTGGGGGCTACCGGGGAGCTGTTTTTT. It encodes CASSQVGATGELFF.

The V gene is TRBV5-1, the J gene TRBJ2-5, with 13 bases matching TRBD2. The V segment lost 4 bases and the J segment 0 bases; nucleotides outside the gene matches: 6. Germline CDR1 is SGHRS and CDR2 is YFSETQ. The CDR3 covers 17 residues. CDR3 loop: CASSRTSGGRDQETQYF. CDR3 coding DNA: TGCGCCAGCAGCCGGACTAGCGGGGGAAGAGACCAAGAGACCCAGTACTTC.

The chain joins TRBV6-5 to TRBJ1-6, with 8 bases that match TRBD1. Per germline, CDR1 MNHEY and CDR2 SVGAGI. This CDR3 is 16 amino acids long. The trim removed 4 bases at V and 9 bases at J, leaving 11 bases unmatched. As DNA, the CDR3 is TGTGCCAGCAGTTCAGACCCAGGGGGCGCGGGTTCACCCCTCCACTTT. Its protein product is CASSSDPGGAGSPLHF.

J is TRBJ2-1 and V is TRBV7-2; 9 bases line up with TRBD2. From germline, CDR1 is SGHTA and CDR2 FQGNSA. With V trimmed by 4 bases and J by 8 bases, 15 bases remained unmatched. CDR3 length: 17 amino acids. CDR3 loop: CASSSRGLARRGDEQFF. The CDR3 DNA reads as TGTGCCAGCAGCTCCCGCGGACTAGCGAGGAGGGGAGATGAGCAGTTCTTC.

J is TRBJ2-2 and V is TRBV5-1; maybe TRBD1 (5 bases). Trimming cost V 0 bases and J 1 base, with 10 bases left between them. This CDR3 region has 16 residues. Germline V gene data show CDR1 as SGHRS and CDR2 as YFSETQ. The DNA for the CDR3 is TGCGCCAGCAGCTTGGAAGGGGCAAAGAACACCGGGGAGCTGTTTTTT. This gives the protein CASSLEGAKNTGELFF.

The chain recombines TRBV5-8 with TRBJ1-1; tentatively, D is TRBD1 (5 bases). The V gene lost 6 bases and the J gene lost 0 bases, with 12 bases spanning the gap. This CDR3 is 14 amino acids long. CDR1 is SGHTS, CDR2 YDEGEE, per germline. The CDR3 protein is CASTRDQLNTEAFF. The CDR3 DNA follows: TGTGCCAGCACGCGGGACCAGCTGAACACTGAAGCTTTCTTT.

CDR3 sequence (DNA): TGCGCCAGCAGCCTCCGTCCGCTAGCGGGAGGGTTTGGGATTGAGCAGTTCTTC. This sequence encodes CASSLRPLAGGFGIEQFF. The chain carries TRBV5-1 and TRBJ2-1, with 12 nucleotides matching TRBD2. The V gene end was trimmed by 4 bases and the J gene end by 9 bases; junction bases not matched to a gene: 17. The CDR3 consists of 18 residues. The germline V gene has CDR1 SGHRS and CDR2 YFSETQ. The full variable domain, rest sourced from reference TRBV5-1 and TRBJ2-1, is KAGVTQTPRYLIKTRGQQVTLSCSPISGHRSVSWYQQTPGQGLQFLFEYFSETQRNKGNFPGRFSGRQFSNSRSEMNVSTLELGDSALYLCASSLRPLAGGFGIEQFFGPGTRLTVL.

The rearrangement links TRBV4-3 to TRBJ1-1, with 7 positions matching TRBD1. The CDR3 spans 16 residues. The V segment lost 3 bases and the J segment 2 bases; nucleotides outside the gene matches: 9. From germline, CDR1 is LGHNA and CDR2 YSLEER. In nucleotides, the CDR3 is TGCGCCAGCAGCCAGGAACCCAACAGGGGTAACACTGAAGCTTTCTTT. The encoded protein is CASSQEPNRGNTEAFF.

The chain links TRBV6-1 to TRBJ1-6, with a tentative D call TRBD1 (5 bases). Germline assignment: CDR1 MNHNS and CDR2 SASEGT. Trimming took 4 bases from V and 8 from J, leaving 18 bases between them. The CDR3 covers 16 residues. CDR3 bases: TGTGCCAGCAGTGCACGGGGGGTCCCGCTGGATTCACCCCTCCACTTT. As protein: CASSARGVPLDSPLHF.

This clone turned up a few times. V gene TRBV6-5 combines with J gene TRBJ2-3, with 9 bases identical to TRBD2. CDR1 and CDR2 from the germline V gene are MNHEY and SVGAGI. V dropped 6 bases and J dropped 3; count of bases not matched to a gene: 7. The CDR3 length is 15 residues. The CDR3 loop is CASRPGLARTDTQYF. CDR3 DNA sequence: TGTGCCAGCAGGCCCGGACTAGCGCGGACAGATACGCAGTATTTT.

The chain is built from TRBV6-5 and TRBJ2-7; 9 nucleotides match TRBD2. Germline-derived CDR1 and CDR2 are MNHEY and SVGAGI. With V trimmed by 0 bases and J by 4 bases, 7 bases remained unmatched. CDR3 size: 16 residues. In DNA, the CDR3 is TGTGCCAGCAGTTACTCTGCCCGCGGGAGGGTATACGAGCAGTACTTC. Its translation: CASSYSARGRVYEQYF.

This chain connects TRBV5-6 to TRBJ2-5, with 16 bases lining up with TRBD2. V dropped 4 bases and J dropped 4; count of bases not matched to a gene: 7. This CDR3 contains 17 residues. Germline loops: CDR1 SGHDT, CDR2 YYEEEE. CDR3 nucleotides: TGTGCCAGCAGCAGGGGACTAGCGGGGGGGAAGGGAGAGACCCAGTACTTC. Protein product: CASSRGLAGGKGETQYF.